This paragraph reports one TCR beta chain. What it binds is not known. The CDR3 length is 14 residues. Germline CDR1 reads SGHNT; CDR2 reads YENEEA. The V and J ends lost 5 bases and 1 base, in that order; junction bases with no gene match: 3. This sample was taken from a study of cytomegalovirus exposure and HLA in healthy donors. Looking at the study overall: Genotyping of 430 or so donors showed that over 80% belonged to the Caucasian-associated ancestry cluster. Study results and limitations: Previously analyzed data showed that most TCR beta V segments were productive at a frequency of about 90% or about 30%.

Use of 60 Vbeta and 13 Jbeta primers characterized the PCR. TCRdb keeps only in-frame clones here, not all; method: immunoSEQ multiplex PCR. Among some 130,000 clones, about 72% were seen once, and the ten largest hold 1.6%. V gene TRBV11-3 combines with J gene TRBJ1-1; 8 bases are shared with TRBD1. The clonotype originates from a young man in good health and CMV-seropositive. The material sequenced was PBMCs. The CDR3 bases are TGTGCCAGCAGCCCAGGGGGCCAGAACACTGAAGCTTTCTTT. This translates into CASSPGGQNTEAFF.